Shown below are 31 T cell receptor beta chains from a single sample sequenced in a study of T cells in Graves' hyperthyroidism and ophthalmopathy. There were TCR beta CDR3 regions amplified from RNA transcripts. A set of HTBI primers served as the primers for a first-round RT-PCR of the TCR CDR3. One entry per CDR3 protein, called by TCRdb with MiXCR from the multiplex PCR reads. The sample lists some 510,000 distinct CDR3 sequences, roughly 50% occurring once. The specimen sequenced was peripheral blood or thyroid tissue (not recorded which). The receptors come from a woman aged 18-30 years with Graves' hyperthyroidism.

This clonotype was observed many times. CDR3 sequence: CASSQGQGETQYF. The CDR3 DNA follows: TGTGCCAGCAGCCAGGGACAGGGGGAGACCCAGTACTTC. The chain links TRBV7-3 to TRBJ2-5; 10 nucleotides match TRBD1. Germline V gives CDR1 SGHTA, CDR2 FQGTGA. This CDR3 spans 13 amino acids. After removal of 5 bases from V and 5 bases from J, the junction contained 2 bases not matched to a gene.

This chain connects TRBV13 to TRBJ1-5, with D perhaps TRBD1 (6 bases). V lost 7 bases to trimming and J lost 0 bases, with 25 bases between them. The CDR3 totals 19 residues. Germline values: CDR1 PRHDT, CDR2 FYEKMQ (reference sequence). In nucleotides, the CDR3 is TGTGCCAGCATCTTGGGGGTATCCGGGCCAGGGGATAGCAATCAGCCCCAGCATTTT. Its protein is CASILGVSGPGDSNQPQHF.

Of note for this clonotype: Germline and junction disagree at one end, which may indicate a read error. The V and J genes are TRBV2 and TRBJ1-6; 9 bases are a match to TRBD1. Germline-derived CDR1 and CDR2 are SNHLY and FYNNEI. CDR3 length equals 17 residues. The CDR3 DNA follows: TGTGCGAGCACGAGATTTCCGGGACAGGGAGTAGGGTCACCCCTCCACTTT. Its protein product is CASTRFPGQGVGSPLHF.

Remarks on this clonotype: This may be a read error: a much more frequent sequence differs by one nucleotide. This chain links TRBV7-2 with TRBJ2-7, with 12 positions matching TRBD2. This CDR3 is 13 amino acids long. CDR1 is SGHTA, CDR2 FQGNSA, per germline. The CDR3 DNA reads TGTGCCAGCAGCCTAGCGGGAGGGCCCAAGCAGTACTTC. It specifies CASSLAGGPKQYF.

Regarding this clonotype: This could be a read error, since a much larger clone is one nucleotide away. V is TRBV25-1 and J is TRBJ1-6; 8 bases line up with TRBD1. Germline V lookup: CDR1 MGHDK, CDR2 SYGVNS. The CDR3 has 16 amino acids. The trim removed 3 bases at V and 9 bases at J, leaving 10 bases unmatched. The CDR3, as DNA: TGTGCCAGCAGTGAGGGACAGGAGGCTCTAGGTTCACCCCTCCACTTT. It yields the protein CASSEGQEALGSPLHF.

This clonotype showed up just a few times. The chain is built from TRBV7-8 and TRBJ2-7; 10 bases match TRBD1. The length of the CDR3 is 16 residues. In germline, CDR1 is SGHVS, CDR2 FQNEAQ. V gave up 0 bases and J gave up 0 bases; unmatched junction bases: 2. Written as DNA, the CDR3 is TGTGCCAGCAGCTTAGCGGGACAGGGGACCTCCTACGAGCAGTACTTC. This encodes CASSLAGQGTSYEQYF.

The chain carries TRBV7-8 and TRBJ1-5; D call uncertain. Trimming removed 5 bases from V and 1 base from J, with 15 bases in between. Germline V gives CDR1 SGHVS, CDR2 FQNEAQ. The CDR3 has 16 amino acids. DNA for the CDR3: TGTGCCAGCAGCCCATACCTACCCGGGAGCAATCAGCCCCAGCATTTT. Residues: CASSPYLPGSNQPQHF.

This clonotype was detected ten times or more. The chain employs TRBV7-9 and TRBJ2-5, with D unresolved. The CDR3 sequence is 12 residues long. CDR1 is SEHNR, CDR2 FQNEAQ, per germline (reference sequence). Trimming stripped 3 bases from V and 6 bases from J, with 8 bases between. The CDR3 coding sequence is TGTGCCAGCAGCTTCCCACACCAGACCCAGTACTTC. Protein: CASSFPHQTQYF.

The genes are TRBV7-2 and TRBJ1-2; D is uncertain. Germline V CDR1 and CDR2: SGHTA, FQGNSA. V was pared by 6 bases and J by 8 bases, with 19 bases between. The CDR3 loop spans 14 amino acids. CDR3 DNA: TGTGCCAGCAGAACCGGTGGGCTTGAGAGAGGCTACACCTTC. Translating gives CASRTGGLERGYTF.

This chain connects TRBV7-4 to TRBJ2-5; 12 bases are a match to TRBD2. The CDR3 is 18 amino acids. J gave up 2 bases and V 1 base, and 8 bases lay outside the gene matches. Germline CDR1 SGHVT, CDR2 SQSDAQ. This CDR3 is CASSLEIRTSGEQETQYF. CDR3 sequence (DNA): TGTGCCAGCAGCTTAGAGATCAGGACTAGCGGGGAACAAGAGACCCAGTACTTC.

The chain couples TRBV2 to TRBJ2-5, with TRBD2 matching 13 bases. CDR1 and CDR2 from the germline V gene are SNHLY and FYNNEI. The CDR3 loop spans 14 amino acids. With 9 bases clipped from V and 4 bases from J, the junction kept 5 bases outside the gene matches. CDR3: CASGLAGEGETQYF. CDR3 nucleotide sequence: TGTGCCAGTGGACTAGCGGGAGAGGGAGAGACCCAGTACTTC.

Notes on this clonotype: A much bigger clone sits one base away, suggesting this may be a read error. No conserved phenylalanine or tryptophan ends this CDR3, so it is likely a read error. The chain employs TRBV2 and TRBJ1-5, with 9 bases that match TRBD1. Germline lookup yields CDR1 SNHLY and CDR2 FYNNEI. The CDR3 totals 13 residues. The trim removed 8 bases at V and 4 bases at J, leaving 3 bases unmatched. The CDR3 DNA reads TGTGCCAGCGGGACAGGGATGAATCAGCCCCAGCATCTT. Residues: CASGTGMNQPQHL.

This clonotype has more than one count but fewer than ten. Its ends do not fully match the called genes, so a read error is possible. The gene calls are TRBV10-3 and TRBJ1-5; D call uncertain. Germline assignment: CDR1 ENHRY and CDR2 SYGVKD. The length of the CDR3 is 15 residues. The CDR3 spells CASSYSKDSNQPQHF. Written as DNA, the CDR3 is TGTGCCAGCAGTTACTCGAAAGATAGCAATCAGCCCCAGCATTTT.

This clonotype was observed many times. This chain joins TRBV7-8 and TRBJ1-2; the D gene is possibly TRBD1 (5 bases). Germline V gives CDR1 SGHVS, CDR2 FQNEAQ. CDR3 size: 14 residues. Trimming stripped 5 bases from V and 4 bases from J, with 14 bases between. The DNA for the CDR3 is TGTGCCAGCAGCCCGGGGACGGAGTTCTATGGCTACACCTTC. Protein product: CASSPGTEFYGYTF. The variable domain in full, completed from reference TRBV7-8 and TRBJ1-2, reads GAGVSQSPRYKVAKRGQDVALRCDPISGHVSLFWYQQALGQGPEFLTYFQNEAQLDKSGLPSDRFFAERPEGSVSTLKIQRTQQEDSAVYLCASSPGTEFYGYTFGSGTRLTVV.

On this clonotype: An end of the junction does not agree with germline; a read error may underlie this. The rearrangement uses TRBV2 and TRBJ1-2; 7 bases match TRBD1. The CDR3 is 12 amino acids. The germline V gene encodes CDR1 SNHLY and CDR2 FYNNEI. As DNA, the CDR3 is TGTGCCAGAAGTGAGACAGGGACTGGCTACACCTTC. This sequence encodes CARSETGTGYTF.

This clonotype was found once. A much larger clone lies a single base off, so this may be a read error. The chain links TRBV24-1 to TRBJ1-2; TRBD1 is a possible D gene (6 bases). Germline lookup yields CDR1 KGHDR and CDR2 SFDVKD. The CDR3 runs to 14 residues. CDR3 in amino acids: CASSDWSGGNGYTF. CDR3 DNA sequence: TGTGCCAGCAGTGATTGGTCGGGGGGCAATGGCTACACCTTC.

The table lists this clonotype with a count of one. The chain has TRBV5-1 and TRBJ2-6; TRBD1 aligns across 11 bases. V trimming: 4 bases; J trimming: 2 bases; junction bases outside the gene matches: 5. The germline V gene has CDR1 SGHRS and CDR2 YFSETQ. There are 17 residues in the CDR3. The CDR3 reads CASSGDRGSTGANVLTF. The CDR3 coding sequence is TGCGCCAGCAGCGGGGACAGGGGGTCAACTGGGGCCAACGTCCTGACTTTC.

The gene calls are TRBV7-2 and TRBJ2-5; the match to TRBD1 covers 8 bases. The length of the CDR3 is 13 residues. The germline V gene has CDR1 SGHTA and CDR2 FQGNSA. V gave up 8 bases and J gave up 5 bases; unmatched junction bases: 7. The CDR3 protein is CASYWTGWETQYF. CDR3 coding DNA: TGTGCCAGCTACTGGACAGGGTGGGAGACCCAGTACTTC.

CDR3 nucleotides: TGTGCCATCGGGTCCGGGACAGGGGACTATGGCTACACCTTC. This sequence encodes CAIGSGTGDYGYTF. The rearrangement joins TRBV10-3 to TRBJ1-2, with 10 bases identical to TRBD1. Germline assignment: CDR1 ENHRY and CDR2 SYGVKD. This CDR3 has 14 amino acids. V gave up 8 bases and J gave up 3 bases; unmatched junction bases: 6.

This rearrangement joins TRBV20-1 to TRBJ1-3; D remains ambiguous. The CDR3 contains 15 residues. Trimming stripped 3 bases from V and 3 bases from J, with 15 bases between. The germline gives CDR1 DFQATT, CDR2 SNEGSKA (reference sequence). This CDR3 reads CSASNPWTGGNTIYF. The CDR3, as DNA: TGCAGTGCTAGCAACCCTTGGACGGGTGGAAACACCATATATTTT.

The chain uses TRBV29-1 and TRBJ2-2, with D possibly being TRBD2 (6 bases). V was cut by 5 bases and J by 4 bases, with 26 bases left in between. Per the germline V gene, CDR1 is SQVTM and CDR2 is ANQGSEA. The CDR3 runs 18 residues. The DNA for the CDR3 is TGCAGCGTTTGGGGCGGGCCTAGCGCGACCCTGGGCACCGGGGAGCTGTTTTTT. It translates to CSVWGGPSATLGTGELFF.

This clonotype was recorded a few times. V is TRBV7-9 and J is TRBJ2-7; D not resolved. The CDR3 contains 10 residues. Between the trimmed V and J ends, which lost 0 bases and 9 bases, there was a span of 3 bases. Germline CDR1 and CDR2: SEHNR and FQNEAQ (reference sequence). The DNA for the CDR3 is TGTGCCAGCAGCTTAGCGGGGCAGTACTTC. This translates into CASSLAGQYF.

This clonotype has only a few counts. A read error may account for a junction end that differs from germline. The V gene is TRBV7-9, the J gene TRBJ2-7, with 8 bases that match TRBD2. The CDR3 sequence is 16 residues long. Germline assignment: CDR1 SEHNR and CDR2 FQNEAQ (reference sequence). This CDR3 is CASSQRPAGESYEQYF. The CDR3 DNA is TGCGCCAGCAGCCAACGTCCAGCGGGAGAGTCCTACGAGCAGTACTTC.

The genes are TRBV2 and TRBJ2-2; the D gene is possibly TRBD2 (6 bases). The V gene lost 8 bases and the J gene lost 3 bases, with 13 bases spanning the gap. The germline V gene has CDR1 SNHLY and CDR2 FYNNEI. CDR3 size: 14 residues. CDR3 nucleotide sequence: TGTGCCAGCCGCTGGACTACCGACACCGGGGAGCTGTTTTTT. Translating gives CASRWTTDTGELFF.

The chain has TRBV7-9 and TRBJ1-1; D may be TRBD1 (6 bases). There are 12 residues in the CDR3. Trimming removed 10 bases at V and 5 bases at J, with 14 bases between. Per the germline V gene, CDR1 is SEHNR and CDR2 is FQNEAQ (reference sequence). The CDR3 DNA is TGTGCCACCCGAAGGGGGAGTACTGAAGCTTTCTTT. Translating gives CATRRGSTEAFF.

This clonotype came up a few times. The chain recombines TRBV5-5 with TRBJ1-2, with 9 bases matching TRBD1. There are 14 residues in the CDR3. V dropped 4 bases and J dropped 8; count of bases not matched to a gene: 9. CDR1 is SGHKS, CDR2 YYEKEE, per germline (reference sequence). The CDR3 spells CASSQMDRGGGYTF. In DNA, the CDR3 is TGTGCCAGCAGCCAAATGGACAGGGGAGGCGGCTACACCTTC. Drawing the rest from reference TRBV5-5 and TRBJ1-2, the complete variable domain is DAGVTQSPTHLIKTRGQQVTLRCSPISGHKSVSWYQQVLGQGPQFIFQYYEKEERGRGNFPDRFSARQFPNYSSELNVNALLLGDSALYLCASSQMDRGGGYTFGSGTRLTVV.

This clonotype was seen a handful of times. The gene calls are TRBV29-1 and TRBJ2-7; D tentatively fits TRBD1 or TRBD2 (5 bases each). The CDR3 length is 12 residues. V was cut by 8 bases and J by 1 base, with 12 bases left in between. Germline CDR1 is SQVTM and CDR2 is ANQGSEA. This chain's CDR3 is CSPRDRSYEQYF. Written as DNA, the CDR3 is TGCAGCCCTCGGGACCGATCCTACGAGCAGTACTTC.

The chain combines TRBV20-1 with TRBJ1-1; a possible D gene is TRBD1 (5 bases). Germline CDR1 is DFQATT and CDR2 is SNEGSKA (reference sequence). V was shortened by 2 bases and J by 3 bases, with 7 bases between the two germline ends. CDR3 length: 12 amino acids. The CDR3 sequence: CSARTGHTEAFF. CDR3 sequence (DNA): TGCAGTGCTAGAACGGGACACACTGAAGCTTTCTTT.

This clonotype was observed a handful of times. The V and J genes are TRBV9 and TRBJ1-2; TRBD1 might be the D (5 bases). V dropped 5 bases and J dropped 4 bases, with 15 bases sitting between them. This CDR3 comprises 14 residues. The V gene's germline CDR1 is SGDLS and CDR2 YYNGEE. CDR3 protein: CASSAGPGGYGYTF. CDR3 sequence (DNA): TGTGCCAGCAGTGCGGGACCTGGGGGCTATGGCTACACCTTC.

The chain employs TRBV29-1 and TRBJ2-5, with TRBD1 as a possible D gene (5 bases). CDR3 length equals 12 residues. V dropped 8 bases and J dropped 3 bases, with 13 bases sitting between them. Germline values: CDR1 SQVTM, CDR2 ANQGSEA. This chain's CDR3 is CSSPGAEETQYF. The CDR3 DNA is TGCAGCTCACCTGGGGCAGAAGAGACCCAGTACTTC.

The V call is TRBV10-2, the J call TRBJ1-2; TRBD1 matches 10 bases. The junction had 12 bases not matched to a gene; V was cut back by 8 bases and J by 3 bases. This CDR3 is built from 16 residues. CDR1 is WSHSY, CDR2 SAAADI, per germline. CDR3 in amino acids: CASLDAAGTGDYGYTF. DNA for the CDR3: TGCGCCAGCCTGGACGCAGCCGGGACAGGGGACTATGGCTACACCTTC.